Each of the 26 T cell receptor beta chains below was sequenced from the same sample in a study of T cells in Graves' hyperthyroidism and ophthalmopathy. RNA transcripts served as the template for amplifying TCR beta CDR3 regions. With the HTBI primer set, the TCR CDR3 went through a first round of RT-PCR. TCRdb processed the multiplex PCR reads anew with MiXCR; each CDR3 protein has one entry. Here the sample spans 500,000 to 600,000 distinct CDR3 sequences, over 15% being singletons. The material sequenced was blood. The receptors derive from a woman aged 18-29 years with Graves' hyperthyroidism.

The table lists this clonotype with many counts. V is TRBV12-3 or TRBV12-4 and J is TRBJ1-4, with D tentatively TRBD1 (5 bases). There are 13 residues in the CDR3. V shed 6 bases and J shed 8 bases, with 13 bases lying between them. This CDR3 is CASSQGFGEKLFF. The CDR3 region has the DNA TGTGCCAGCAGCCAGGGTTTCGGGGAAAAACTGTTTTTT.

This clonotype was detected many times. The rearrangement links TRBV3-1 to TRBJ2-1; a weak D match, TRBD1 (5 bases). Germline values: CDR1 LGHDT, CDR2 YNNKEL (reference sequence). The CDR3 spans 15 residues. The V end lost 5 bases, the J end lost 5 bases, and 16 bases lay between the germline ends. The CDR3 DNA sequence: TGTGCCAGCAGCAGACGCAGGGTAAAGGACAATGAGCAGTTCTTC. Encoded protein: CASSRRRVKDNEQFF.

This clonotype was found a few times. The genes are TRBV12-3 or TRBV12-4 and TRBJ1-4, with D uncertain. The ends were cut back, 7 bases at V and 2 bases at J, with 11 bases in the middle. CDR3 size: 14 residues. CDR3 DNA: TGTGCCAGCACCTTAGGCAGTACTAATGAAAAACTGTTTTTT. Translation gives CASTLGSTNEKLFF.

The genes are TRBV3-1 and TRBJ2-4, with a possible D match to TRBD2 (5 bases). Trimming removed 4 bases from V and 0 bases from J, with 13 bases in between. CDR1 and CDR2 (germline): LGHDT, YNNKEL (reference sequence). This CDR3 region has 16 residues. DNA for the CDR3: TGTGCCAGCAGCCCTTGGGCAGGACTAGCCAAAAACATTCAGTACTTC. This sequence encodes CASSPWAGLAKNIQYF.

This clonotype was recorded a few times. V usage is TRBV6-1 and J usage is TRBJ1-5; weak D call: TRBD1 (6 bases). The CDR3 loop spans 15 amino acids. Trimming removed 7 bases at V and 6 bases at J, with 19 bases between. Germline CDR1 MNHNS, CDR2 SASEGT. In nucleotides, the CDR3 is TGTGCCAGCACCGACATCAGGGGTGCCGGTCAGCCCCAGCATTTT. Translation gives CASTDIRGAGQPQHF.

This chain connects TRBV3-1 to TRBJ2-7; TRBD2 matches 7 bases. Germline V gene lookup returns CDR1 LGHDT and CDR2 YNNKEL (reference sequence). J gave up 6 bases and V 2 bases, and 13 bases lay outside the gene matches. The CDR3 is 16 residues long. This chain's CDR3 is CASSQLGRASIGEQYF. CDR3 DNA sequence: TGTGCCAGCAGCCAATTAGGGAGGGCCTCCATAGGCGAGCAGTACTTC.

The chain recombines TRBV29-1 with TRBJ2-1, with D perhaps TRBD1 (5 bases). Germline lookup yields CDR1 SQVTM and CDR2 ANQGSEA. This CDR3 region has 10 residues. Trimming removed 3 bases from V and 8 bases from J, with 5 bases in between. Here the CDR3 reads CSVDRDEQFF. In nucleotides, the CDR3 is TGCAGCGTTGACAGGGATGAGCAGTTCTTC.

The rearrangement links TRBV19 to TRBJ1-5; D gene uncertain. The CDR3 spans 12 residues. The germline V gene has CDR1 LNHDA and CDR2 SQIVND (reference sequence). The V and J ends lost 3 bases and 5 bases respectively, with 5 bases between them. For the CDR3, the DNA is TGTGCCAGTAGTATCTCGTATCAGCCCCAGCATTTT. Amino acid sequence: CASSISYQPQHF.

This clonotype came up many times. The chain links TRBV7-2 to TRBJ1-5; D is unresolved. Germline V gene data show CDR1 as SGHTA and CDR2 as FQGNSA. The CDR3 length is 15 residues. V was cut by 2 bases and J by 1 base, with 9 bases left in between. This chain's CDR3 is CASSLYHGSNQPQHF. CDR3 bases: TGTGCCAGCAGCTTATACCATGGCAGCAATCAGCCCCAGCATTTT.

This clonotype was observed at least ten times. The chain carries TRBV20-1 and TRBJ2-1; 7 positions agree with TRBD1. V dropped 6 bases and J dropped 7; count of bases not matched to a gene: 9. CDR1 is DFQATT and CDR2 is SNEGSKA in the germline V gene (reference sequence). The CDR3 runs 13 residues. The CDR3 DNA is TGCAGTGCCCGACAGGGAGAATGGAATGAGCAGTTCTTC. Encoded protein: CSARQGEWNEQFF.

This chain joins TRBV11-2 and TRBJ1-4; no definite D call. Looked up from germline, CDR1 is SGHAT and CDR2 is FQNNGV. V lost 0 bases to trimming and J lost 7 bases, with 15 bases between them. The length of the CDR3 is 16 residues. As DNA, the CDR3 is TGTGCCAGCAGCTTAGAAAGTTTAGCGGATGGTGAAAAACTGTTTTTT. Translating it yields CASSLESLADGEKLFF.

This clonotype was seen at least ten times. The chain couples TRBV12-3 or TRBV12-4 to TRBJ2-1; D gene ambiguous. The CDR3 is 13 amino acids. V was cut by 5 bases and J by 6 bases, with 11 bases left in between. The CDR3 DNA reads as TGTGCCAGCAGTCTGACGCCTTTCAATGAGCAGTTCTTC. Translated, it gives CASSLTPFNEQFF.

CDR3 DNA sequence: TGTGCCAGCAGCTTGGAAAAAGGCAGATCCGATACGCAGTATTTT. Translation gives CASSLEKGRSDTQYF. The genes are TRBV5-4 and TRBJ2-3; D unresolved. Germline assignment: CDR1 SGHNT and CDR2 YYREEE (reference sequence). This CDR3 region has 15 residues. V lost 0 bases, J lost 6 bases, and 14 bases lay in between.

In its sample, this clonotype was seen a few times. The chain employs TRBV24-1 and TRBJ2-2, with D hard to call. This CDR3 spans 13 amino acids. Per the germline V gene, CDR1 is KGHDR and CDR2 is SFDVKD. V shed 5 bases and J shed 1 base, with 4 bases lying between them. In DNA, the CDR3 is TGTGCCACCAGTGCCAGGAACACCGGGGAGCTGTTTTTT. Translation: CATSARNTGELFF.

This clonotype was seen more than once but under ten times. V usage is TRBV6-1 and J usage is TRBJ1-1; possibly TRBD1 for D (6 bases). V lost 5 bases and J lost 4, with 11 bases in between. Germline V lookup: CDR1 MNHNS, CDR2 SASEGT. The CDR3 length is 13 residues. In DNA, the CDR3 is TGTGCCAGCAGTCGAGAGGGGGGCACTGAAGCTTTCTTT. It yields the protein CASSREGGTEAFF.

This clonotype came up many times. The rearrangement joins TRBV13 to TRBJ2-7, with D unclear. The CDR3 contains 13 residues. The V end was cut by 2 bases, the J end by 6 bases, with 11 bases between. The germline V gene has CDR1 PRHDT and CDR2 FYEKMQ (reference sequence). CDR3: CASSLPNGVEQYF. CDR3 nucleotide sequence: TGTGCCAGCAGCTTACCCAATGGAGTCGAGCAGTACTTC.

This clonotype was counted ten times or more. V and J are TRBV5-1 and TRBJ2-7; 12 nucleotides align to TRBD1. There are 16 residues in the CDR3. J was trimmed by 5 bases and V by 0 bases; bases with no gene match: 6. Looked up from germline, CDR1 is SGHRS and CDR2 is YFSETQ. This CDR3 reads CASSLANRDRGHEQYF. CDR3 in DNA: TGCGCCAGCAGCTTGGCGAACCGGGACAGGGGGCACGAGCAGTACTTC.

This clonotype was recorded a few times. The rearrangement joins TRBV7-2 to TRBJ1-5; maybe TRBD1 (5 bases). The germline V gene has CDR1 SGHTA and CDR2 FQGNSA. This CDR3 comprises 16 residues. Trimming shortened V by 2 bases and J by 2 bases, and 13 bases separated the two germline ends. The CDR3, as DNA: TGTGCCAGCAGCTTATATGGCAGGGCGGGCAATCAGCCCCAGCATTTT. Residues: CASSLYGRAGNQPQHF.

To note about this clonotype: A read error is possible here, since a much larger clone lies one base away. V is TRBV10-1 and J is TRBJ1-1, with D maybe TRBD1 (5 bases). This CDR3 is built from 17 residues. Germline-derived CDR1 and CDR2 are WNHNN and SYGVQD (reference sequence). The V end lost 0 bases, the J end lost 4 bases, and 18 bases lay between the germline ends. CDR3 DNA: TGCGCCAGCAGTGAGTCTTTGATGGGGGACCGGAGCACTGAAGCTTTCTTT. The encoded protein is CASSESLMGDRSTEAFF.

This clonotype has at least ten counts. This chain links TRBV20-1 with TRBJ1-1, with D unclear. V was trimmed by 4 bases and J by 2 bases, leaving 11 bases between them. The germline V gene encodes CDR1 DFQATT and CDR2 SNEGSKA (reference sequence). CDR3 size: 13 residues. The CDR3 DNA is TGCAGTGCTACCCGGGAACCAAACACTGAAGCTTTCTTT. Encoded protein: CSATREPNTEAFF.

This clonotype was recorded at least ten times. The V gene is TRBV20-1, the J gene TRBJ2-5, with D perhaps TRBD2 (6 bases). Germline assignment: CDR1 DFQATT and CDR2 SNEGSKA (reference sequence). The V and J ends lost 3 bases and 5 bases respectively, with 22 bases between them. This CDR3 comprises 16 residues. The CDR3 loop reads CSARPAGRVTRETQYF. The CDR3, as DNA: TGCAGTGCTAGGCCGGCGGGACGGGTCACCCGGGAGACCCAGTACTTC.

In DNA form, the CDR3 reads TGTGCCAGCACCAAGGCGGTTGGGGGAGTTCCAGATACGCAGTATTTT. Translation: CASTKAVGGVPDTQYF. This chain joins TRBV7-8 and TRBJ2-3, with D perhaps given as TRBD1 or TRBD2 (5 bases each). Germline lookup yields CDR1 SGHVS and CDR2 FQNEAQ. The CDR3 runs 16 residues. V lost 7 bases and J 4 bases, leaving 21 bases between the germline ends.

This clonotype has ten or more counts. The rearrangement joins TRBV24-1 to TRBJ2-1, with D unclear. Between the trimmed V and J ends, which lost 0 bases and 10 bases, there was a span of 15 bases. The CDR3 has 15 amino acids. Germline-derived CDR1 and CDR2 are KGHDR and SFDVKD. As DNA, the CDR3 is TGTGCCACCAGTGATTTGCGGCGGCCCCTTGGGGAGCAGTTCTTC. It translates to CATSDLRRPLGEQFF.

This chain joins TRBV7-2 and TRBJ2-7, with D unclear. The germline V gene encodes CDR1 SGHTA and CDR2 FQGNSA. The length of the CDR3 is 11 residues. Trimming stripped 9 bases from V and 9 bases from J, with 15 bases between. The CDR3 reads CASSIGEVQYF. CDR3 coding DNA: TGTGCCAGTAGTATAGGTGAAGTGCAGTACTTC.

The chain recombines TRBV6-1 with TRBJ2-2, with 11 bases matching TRBD2. Germline trimming cut 7 bases from V and 1 base from J; bases unmatched to any gene: 5. Germline V gene data show CDR1 as MNHNS and CDR2 as SASEGT. CDR3 size: 16 residues. The CDR3 sequence: CASTLTSGGNTGELFF. The CDR3 DNA reads TGTGCCAGCACCCTAACTAGCGGGGGGAACACCGGGGAGCTGTTTTTT.

This clonotype was seen many times. J is TRBJ1-6 and V is TRBV19; perhaps TRBD1 as D (5 bases). The CDR3 extends over 15 amino acids. Germline CDR1 and CDR2: LNHDA and SQIVND (reference sequence). V lost 6 bases and J lost 5, with 14 bases in between. CDR3 sequence reads: CASSNTGADNSPLHF. The DNA of the CDR3 is TGTGCCAGTAGCAACACCGGGGCCGATAATTCACCCCTCCACTTT.